This T cell receptor (beta chain) was sequenced during a study of T cell responses to AZD1222 COVID-19 vaccine. This CDR3 contains 19 residues. CDR1 MGHRA and CDR2 YSYEKL come from the germline V gene. V was pared by 1 base and J by 3 bases, with 14 bases of the junction left unmatched. General study findings and limits: Donors skewed white British and female; clonal diversity was possibly underestimated. Variant regions that are unmutated are reportedly the target of nearly half of spike-specific TCRs. Seropositivity was recorded at baseline in only a handful of AZD1222 recipients.

Only in-frame clones appear in the TCRdb table, and some are missing; sequencing was by immunoSEQ multiplex PCR. The table records 150,000 to 190,000 clones, around 87% of them present only once. As concerns this clone: Its antigen is undetermined.

Material: peripheral blood, obtained 28 days after the second AZD1222 dose. The rearrangement uses TRBV4-1 and TRBJ2-1; TRBD2 matches 8 bases. This receptor was obtained from an adult who received the AZD1222 COVID-19 vaccine. CDR3 protein: CASSQGGLAGPLHYNEQFF. The CDR3 DNA sequence: TGCGCCAGCAGCCAAGGTGGGCTAGCGGGCCCACTACACTACAATGAGCAGTTCTTC.